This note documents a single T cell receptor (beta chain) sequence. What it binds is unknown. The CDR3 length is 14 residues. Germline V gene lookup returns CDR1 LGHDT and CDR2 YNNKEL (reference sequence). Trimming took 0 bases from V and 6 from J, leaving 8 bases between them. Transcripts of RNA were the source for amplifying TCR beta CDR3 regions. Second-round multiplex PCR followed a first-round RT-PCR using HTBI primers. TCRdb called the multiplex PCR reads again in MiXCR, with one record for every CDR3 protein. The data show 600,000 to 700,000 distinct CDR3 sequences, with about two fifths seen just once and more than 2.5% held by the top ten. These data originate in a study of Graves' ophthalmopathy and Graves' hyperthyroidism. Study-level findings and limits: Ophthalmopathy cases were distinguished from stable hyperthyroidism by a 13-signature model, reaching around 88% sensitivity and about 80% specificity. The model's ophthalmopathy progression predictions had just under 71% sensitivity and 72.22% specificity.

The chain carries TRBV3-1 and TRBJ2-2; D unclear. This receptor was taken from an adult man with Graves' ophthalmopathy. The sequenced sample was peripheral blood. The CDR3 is CASSQDGLAGELFF. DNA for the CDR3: TGTGCCAGCAGCCAAGATGGGCTGGCCGGGGAGCTGTTTTTT.